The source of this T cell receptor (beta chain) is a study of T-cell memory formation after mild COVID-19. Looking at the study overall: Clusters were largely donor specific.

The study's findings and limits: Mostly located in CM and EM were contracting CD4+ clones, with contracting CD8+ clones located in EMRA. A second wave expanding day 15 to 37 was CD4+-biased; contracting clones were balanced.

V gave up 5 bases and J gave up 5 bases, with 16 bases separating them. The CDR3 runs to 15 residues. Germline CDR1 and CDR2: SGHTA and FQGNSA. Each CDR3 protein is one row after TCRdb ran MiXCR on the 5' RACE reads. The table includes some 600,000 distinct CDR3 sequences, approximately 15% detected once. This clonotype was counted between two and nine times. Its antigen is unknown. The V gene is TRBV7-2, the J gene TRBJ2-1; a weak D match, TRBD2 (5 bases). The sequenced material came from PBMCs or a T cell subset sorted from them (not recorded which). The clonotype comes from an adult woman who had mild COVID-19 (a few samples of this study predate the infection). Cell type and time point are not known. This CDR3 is CASSLRHRDNNEQFF. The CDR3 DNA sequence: TGTGCCAGCAGCCTGAGACACCGGGATAACAATGAGCAGTTCTTC.